This entry describes one TCR beta chain. Its specificity is not known. There are 16 residues in the CDR3. V lost 2 bases to trimming and J lost 3 bases; unmatched junction nucleotides: 8. The data derive from a study of T-cell memory formation after mild COVID-19. Overall study context: The study found TCR clusters largely donor specific. Study-wide findings and caveats: Contracting clones, day 15 to 85, had balanced CD4/CD8, and later expanders favored CD4+. CD4+ clones that contracted lay mainly in CM and EM; CD8+ ones lay in EMRA.

Constant-segment primers were used for 5'RACE, and the resulting TCR alpha and TCR beta cDNA libraries carried sample barcodes and UMIs. TCRdb used MiXCR to reprocess the 5' RACE reads, holding one entry per CDR3 protein. The sample lists approximately 350,000 distinct CDR3 sequences; 13% to 15% were seen once. The clonotype originates from a man younger than 35 who had mild COVID-19 (a few samples of this study predate the infection). Cell type and time point are not known. The sequencing input was PBMCs or a T cell subset sorted from them (not recorded which). This chain connects TRBV12-3 or TRBV12-4 to TRBJ2-7; TRBD1 agrees at 9 bases. CDR3 in amino acids: CASSLLPGQGSYEQYF. In DNA, the CDR3 is TGTGCCAGCAGTTTACTTCCGGGACAGGGAAGCTACGAGCAGTACTTC.